This passage covers 8 T cell receptor beta chains from one sample sequenced in a study of T cells in tuberculosis. Profiling relied on immunoSEQ multiplex PCR, and the TCRdb table lists in-frame clones only, not all of them. The sample has about 20,000 clones; more than 80% are singletons. Sequenced input: PBMCs. These receptors originate from a donor aged 10-30 years with latent tuberculosis or without tuberculosis infection.

This clone was detected once. The junction shows a germline mismatch at one end, possibly a read error. The chain links TRBV7-2 to TRBJ1-3; the D is unclear. The CDR3 has 15 amino acids. Germline V gene lookup returns CDR1 SGHTA and CDR2 FQGNSA. The CDR3 sequence: CASSLGPSSGNTIYF. CDR3 nucleotides: TGTGCCAGTAGCTTAGGTCCTAGCTCTGGAAACACCATATATTTT.

The CDR3 DNA follows: TGTGCCAGCAGCTCCGCCTACGAGCAGTACTTC. Encoded protein: CASSSAYEQYF. The chain recombines TRBV5-6 with TRBJ2-7; D unresolved. V lost 3 bases to trimming and J lost 2 bases, with 3 bases between them. The germline V gene has CDR1 SGHDT and CDR2 YYEEEE. The CDR3 sequence is 11 residues long.

This chain uses TRBV2 with TRBJ1-5, with D perhaps TRBD1 (6 bases). This CDR3 is built from 15 residues. V was cut by 6 bases and J by 3 bases, with 15 bases left in between. Germline assignment: CDR1 SNHLY and CDR2 FYNNEI. CDR3 sequence: CASSAQGSNNQPQHF. The CDR3 nucleotides read TGTGCCAGCAGCGCACAGGGATCCAACAATCAGCCCCAGCATTTT.

The chain carries TRBV19 and TRBJ2-2; tentatively, D is TRBD1 (6 bases). Between the trimmed V and J ends, which lost 3 bases and 2 bases, there was a span of 13 bases. There are 16 residues in the CDR3. Per the germline V gene, CDR1 is LNHDA and CDR2 is SQIVND (reference sequence). CDR3 in amino acids: CASSIRARGNTGELFF. DNA of the CDR3: TGTGCCAGTAGTATCCGGGCCAGGGGAAACACCGGGGAGCTGTTTTTT.

The chain recombines TRBV27 with TRBJ2-7; 10 bases agree with TRBD2. V was clipped by 5 bases and J by 2 bases; unmatched bases: 9. The germline V gene encodes CDR1 MNHEY and CDR2 SMNVEV (reference sequence). The CDR3 sequence is 16 residues long. CDR3 sequence: CASSQTSGGVAYEQYF. The CDR3 nucleotides read TGTGCCAGCAGTCAGACAAGCGGGGGGGTTGCCTACGAGCAGTACTTC.

This chain uses TRBV9 with TRBJ2-2; no definite D call. Germline assignment: CDR1 SGDLS and CDR2 YYNGEE. Trimming removed 2 bases at V and 7 bases at J, with 18 bases between. This CDR3 comprises 16 residues. CDR3 DNA: TGTGCCAGCAGCGTCAGACAATTACTGACCGGCGGGGAGCTGTTTTTT. Protein product: CASSVRQLLTGGELFF.

DNA of the CDR3: TGTGCCAGCAGTTTTCTGGGACAGGGCACCTACGAGCAGTACTTC. Its translation is CASSFLGQGTYEQYF. This chain joins TRBV27 and TRBJ2-7, with TRBD1 matching over 9 bases. V was pared by 3 bases and J by 2 bases, with 5 bases of the junction left unmatched. CDR1 is MNHEY, CDR2 SMNVEV, per germline (reference sequence). The length of the CDR3 is 15 residues.

The rearrangement links TRBV14 to TRBJ2-5, with TRBD2 as a possible D gene (6 bases). The length of the CDR3 is 12 residues. V gave up 4 bases and J gave up 7 bases, with 10 bases separating them. Germline V CDR1 and CDR2: SGHDN, FVKESK. CDR3 DNA sequence: TGTGCCAGCAGCCGGGACTTGGGGACCCAGTACTTC. Amino acids: CASSRDLGTQYF.